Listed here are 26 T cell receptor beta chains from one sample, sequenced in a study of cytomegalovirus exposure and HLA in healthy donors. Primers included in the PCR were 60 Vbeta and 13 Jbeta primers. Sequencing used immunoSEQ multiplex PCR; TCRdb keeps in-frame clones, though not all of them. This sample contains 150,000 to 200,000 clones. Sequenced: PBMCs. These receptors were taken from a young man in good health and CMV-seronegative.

The CDR3 DNA sequence: TGCGCCAGCAGCTTGGAGCAGGGGAAAGCATCACCCCTCCACTTT. This translates into CASSLEQGKASPLHF. This sequence joins TRBV5-1 and TRBJ1-6; tentative D call: TRBD1 (6 bases). The CDR3 extends over 15 amino acids. Germline V gene data show CDR1 as SGHRS and CDR2 as YFSETQ. Trimming cost V 0 bases and J 10 bases, with 14 bases left between them.

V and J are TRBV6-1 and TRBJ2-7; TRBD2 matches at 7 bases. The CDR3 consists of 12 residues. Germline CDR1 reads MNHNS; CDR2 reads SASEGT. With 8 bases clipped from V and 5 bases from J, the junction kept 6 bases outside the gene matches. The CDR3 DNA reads TGTGCCAGCGGTTGGCTAGCGGACGAGCAGTACTTC. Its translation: CASGWLADEQYF.

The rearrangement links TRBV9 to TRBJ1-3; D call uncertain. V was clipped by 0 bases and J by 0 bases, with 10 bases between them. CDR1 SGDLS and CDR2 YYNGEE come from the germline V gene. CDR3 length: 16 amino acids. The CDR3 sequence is CASSVGHSNSGNTIYF. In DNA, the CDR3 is TGTGCCAGCAGCGTAGGACACTCCAACTCTGGAAACACCATATATTTT. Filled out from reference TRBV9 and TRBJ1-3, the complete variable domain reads DSGVTQTPKHLITATGQRVTLRCSPRSGDLSVYWYQQSLDQGLQFLIQYYNGEERAKGNILERFSAQQFPDLHSELNLSSLELGDSALYFCASSVGHSNSGNTIYFGEGSWLTVV.

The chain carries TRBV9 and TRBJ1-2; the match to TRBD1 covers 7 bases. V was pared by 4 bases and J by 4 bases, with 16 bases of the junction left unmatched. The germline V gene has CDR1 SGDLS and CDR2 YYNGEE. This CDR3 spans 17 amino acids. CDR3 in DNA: TGTGCCAGCAGCCCCGGGGGACAGCCGAACAACATCTATGGCTACACCTTC. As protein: CASSPGGQPNNIYGYTF.

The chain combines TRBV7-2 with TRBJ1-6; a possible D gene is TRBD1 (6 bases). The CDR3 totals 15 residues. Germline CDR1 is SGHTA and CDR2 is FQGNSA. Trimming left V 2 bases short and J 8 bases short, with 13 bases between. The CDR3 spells CASSLRGAVDSPLHF. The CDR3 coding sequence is TGTGCCAGCAGCTTACGGGGGGCTGTGGATTCACCCCTCCACTTT.

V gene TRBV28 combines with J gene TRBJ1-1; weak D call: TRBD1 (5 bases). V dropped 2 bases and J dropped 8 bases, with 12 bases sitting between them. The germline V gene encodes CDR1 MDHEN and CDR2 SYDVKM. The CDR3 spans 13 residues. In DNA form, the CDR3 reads TGTGCCAGCAGTTTAGGGGGGGGTTGGGAAGCTTTCTTT. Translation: CASSLGGGWEAFF.

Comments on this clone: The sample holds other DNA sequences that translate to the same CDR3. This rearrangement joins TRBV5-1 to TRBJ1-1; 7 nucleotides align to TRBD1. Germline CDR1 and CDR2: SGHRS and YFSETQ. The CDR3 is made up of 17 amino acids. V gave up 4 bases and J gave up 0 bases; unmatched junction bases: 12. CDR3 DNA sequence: TGCGCCAGCAGCAGCCTACAGGGGCGCTTGATGAACACTGAAGCTTTCTTT. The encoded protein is CASSSLQGRLMNTEAFF.

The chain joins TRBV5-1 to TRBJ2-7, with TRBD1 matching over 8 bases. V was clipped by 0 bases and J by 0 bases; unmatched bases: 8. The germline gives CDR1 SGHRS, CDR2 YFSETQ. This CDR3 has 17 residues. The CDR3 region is CASSLAGSGGPSYEQYF. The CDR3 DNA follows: TGCGCCAGCAGCTTGGCCGGGTCAGGGGGCCCCTCCTACGAGCAGTACTTC. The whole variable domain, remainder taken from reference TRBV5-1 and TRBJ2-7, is KAGVTQTPRYLIKTRGQQVTLSCSPISGHRSVSWYQQTPGQGLQFLFEYFSETQRNKGNFPGRFSGRQFSNSRSEMNVSTLELGDSALYLCASSLAGSGGPSYEQYFGPGTRLTVT.

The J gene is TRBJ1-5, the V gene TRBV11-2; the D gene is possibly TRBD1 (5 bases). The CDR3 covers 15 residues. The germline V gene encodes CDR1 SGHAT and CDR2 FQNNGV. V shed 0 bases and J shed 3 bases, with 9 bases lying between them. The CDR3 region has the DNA TGTGCCAGCAGCTTAGATCCGACAGACAATCAGCCCCAGCATTTT. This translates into CASSLDPTDNQPQHF.

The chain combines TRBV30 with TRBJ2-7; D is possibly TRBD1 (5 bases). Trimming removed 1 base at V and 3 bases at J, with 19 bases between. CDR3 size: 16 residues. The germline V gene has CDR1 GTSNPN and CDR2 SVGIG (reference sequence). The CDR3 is CAWSARFQGSGYEQYF. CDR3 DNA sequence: TGTGCCTGGAGTGCGAGATTCCAGGGTTCCGGCTACGAGCAGTACTTC.

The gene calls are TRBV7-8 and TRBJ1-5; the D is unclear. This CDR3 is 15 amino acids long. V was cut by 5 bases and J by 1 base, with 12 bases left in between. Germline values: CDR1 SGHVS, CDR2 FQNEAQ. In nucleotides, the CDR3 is TGTGCCAGCAGCCTGAAAGACGGGAGCAATCAGCCCCAGCATTTT. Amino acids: CASSLKDGSNQPQHF.

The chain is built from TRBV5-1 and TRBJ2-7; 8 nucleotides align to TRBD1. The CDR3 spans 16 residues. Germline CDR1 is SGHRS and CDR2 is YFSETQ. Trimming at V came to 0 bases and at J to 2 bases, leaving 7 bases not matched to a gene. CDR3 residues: CASSLAGQGLTYEQYF. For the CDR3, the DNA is TGCGCCAGCAGCTTGGCCGGACAGGGCCTAACCTACGAGCAGTACTTC.

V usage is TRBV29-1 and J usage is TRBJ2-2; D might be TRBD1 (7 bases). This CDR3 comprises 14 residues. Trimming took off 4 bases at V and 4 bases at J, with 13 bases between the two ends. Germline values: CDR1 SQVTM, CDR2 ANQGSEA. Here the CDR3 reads CSVGHRGLTGELFF. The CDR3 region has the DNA TGCAGCGTTGGACACAGGGGACTCACCGGGGAGCTGTTTTTT.

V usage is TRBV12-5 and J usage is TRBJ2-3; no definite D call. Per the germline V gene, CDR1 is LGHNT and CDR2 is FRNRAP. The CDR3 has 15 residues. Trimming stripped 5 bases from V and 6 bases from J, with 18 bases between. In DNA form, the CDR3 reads TGTGCTAGTGGTGTCCCAATGCATCCTCGGGATACGCAGTATTTT. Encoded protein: CASGVPMHPRDTQYF.

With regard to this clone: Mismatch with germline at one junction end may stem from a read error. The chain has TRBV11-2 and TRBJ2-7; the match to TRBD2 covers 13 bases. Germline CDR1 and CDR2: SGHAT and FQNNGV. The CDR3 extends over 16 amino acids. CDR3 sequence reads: CASSFSSSGTSGTQDF. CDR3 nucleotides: TGTGCCAGCAGCTTCTCCTCCTCCGGGACTAGCGGGACCCAGGACTTC.

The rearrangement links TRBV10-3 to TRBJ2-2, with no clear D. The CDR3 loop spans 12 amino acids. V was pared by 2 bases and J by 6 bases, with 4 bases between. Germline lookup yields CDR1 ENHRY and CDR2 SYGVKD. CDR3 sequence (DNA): TGTGCCATCAGTGAGAAGCCCGGGGAGCTGTTTTTT. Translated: CAISEKPGELFF.

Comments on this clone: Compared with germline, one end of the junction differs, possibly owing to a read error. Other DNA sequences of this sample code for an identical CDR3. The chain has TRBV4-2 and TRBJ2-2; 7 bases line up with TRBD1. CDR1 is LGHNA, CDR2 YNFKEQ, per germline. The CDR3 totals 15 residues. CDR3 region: CASSLPGGNTGELFF. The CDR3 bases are TGTGCTAGCAGCCTGCCAGGGGGGAACACCGGGGAGCTGTTTTTT.

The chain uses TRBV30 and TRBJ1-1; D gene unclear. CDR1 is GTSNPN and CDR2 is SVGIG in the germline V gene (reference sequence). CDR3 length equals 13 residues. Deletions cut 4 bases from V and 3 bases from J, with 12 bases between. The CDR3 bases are TGTGCCTGGATTCCACTGTCGGACACTGAAGCTTTCTTT. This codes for CAWIPLSDTEAFF.

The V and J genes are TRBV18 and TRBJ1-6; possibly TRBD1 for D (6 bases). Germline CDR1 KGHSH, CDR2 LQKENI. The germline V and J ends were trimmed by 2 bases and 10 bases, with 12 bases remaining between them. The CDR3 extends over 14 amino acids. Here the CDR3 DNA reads TGTGCCAGCTCACCAGGGGGCTTGGGATCACCCCTCCACTTT. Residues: CASSPGGLGSPLHF. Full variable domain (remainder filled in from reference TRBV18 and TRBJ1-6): NAGVMQNPRHLVRRRGQEARLRCSPMKGHSHVYWYRQLPEEGLKFMVYLQKENIIDESGMPKERFSAEFPKEGPSILRIQQVVRGDSAAYFCASSPGGLGSPLHFGNGTRLTVT.

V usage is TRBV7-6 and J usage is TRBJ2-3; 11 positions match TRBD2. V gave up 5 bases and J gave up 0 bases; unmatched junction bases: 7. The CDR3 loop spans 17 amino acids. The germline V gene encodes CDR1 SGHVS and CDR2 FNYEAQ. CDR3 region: CASSRIAGGPSTDTQYF. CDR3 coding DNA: TGTGCCAGCAGCCGAATAGCGGGAGGGCCTAGCACAGATACGCAGTATTTT.

The CDR3 DNA sequence: TGTGCCAGCTCACCACCGCTTTCCGGTGGCTACACCTTC. This translates into CASSPPLSGGYTF. This chain links TRBV18 with TRBJ1-2, with D unclear. CDR1 KGHSH and CDR2 LQKENI come from the germline V gene. Trimming cost V 0 bases and J 7 bases, with 9 bases left between them. This CDR3 has 13 amino acids.

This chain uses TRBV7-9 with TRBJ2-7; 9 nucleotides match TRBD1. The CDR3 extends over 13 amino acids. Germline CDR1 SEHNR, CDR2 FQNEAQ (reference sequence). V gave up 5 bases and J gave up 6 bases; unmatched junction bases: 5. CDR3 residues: CASSPGTGSEQYF. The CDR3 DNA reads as TGTGCCAGCAGCCCCGGGACAGGGAGCGAGCAGTACTTC.

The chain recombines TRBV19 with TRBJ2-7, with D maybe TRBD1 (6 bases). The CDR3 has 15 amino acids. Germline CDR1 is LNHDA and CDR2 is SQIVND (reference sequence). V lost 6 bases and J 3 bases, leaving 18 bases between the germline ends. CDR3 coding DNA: TGTGCCAGTAGCTTCCCCTCCCAGGGGTTCTACGAGCAGTACTTC. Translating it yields CASSFPSQGFYEQYF.

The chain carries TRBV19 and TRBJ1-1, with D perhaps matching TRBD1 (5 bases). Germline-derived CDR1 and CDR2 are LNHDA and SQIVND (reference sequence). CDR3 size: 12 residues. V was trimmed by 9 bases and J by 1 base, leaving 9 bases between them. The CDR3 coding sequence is TGTGCCAGGGGGGAGGAGAACACTGAAGCTTTCTTT. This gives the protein CARGEENTEAFF.

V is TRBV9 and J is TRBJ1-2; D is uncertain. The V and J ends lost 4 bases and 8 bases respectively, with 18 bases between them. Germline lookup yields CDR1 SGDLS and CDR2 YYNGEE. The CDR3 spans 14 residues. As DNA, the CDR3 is TGTGCCAGCAGCTCTAGTGAAAGTTTCGACGGCTACACCTTC. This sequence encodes CASSSSESFDGYTF.

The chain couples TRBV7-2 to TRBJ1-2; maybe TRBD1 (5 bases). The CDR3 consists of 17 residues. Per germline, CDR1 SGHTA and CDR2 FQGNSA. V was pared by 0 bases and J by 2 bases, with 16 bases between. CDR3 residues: CASSLARPSPGNYGYTF. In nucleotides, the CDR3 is TGTGCCAGCAGCTTAGCGCGCCCCTCCCCAGGGAACTATGGCTACACCTTC. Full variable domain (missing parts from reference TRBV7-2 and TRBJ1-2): GAGVSQSPSNKVTEKGKDVELRCDPISGHTALYWYRQSLGQGLEFLIYFQGNSAPDKSGLPSDRFSAERTGGSVSTLTIQRTQQEDSAVYLCASSLARPSPGNYGYTFGSGTRLTVV.